This T cell receptor beta chain was captured by sequencing in a study of graft-versus-host responses after intestinal transplantation (dated by TCRdb to the early 2020s). In terms of the full investigation: The transplants that recipients got were multivisceral, liver-intestinal, or isolated intestinal. Every recipient was given anti-thymocyte globulin induction, followed by 2 to 3 years of maintenance tacrolimus and steroids. Graft-versus-host and host-versus-graft alloreactive T cell clones were tracked in the graft, circulation and bone marrow after intestinal transplantation using bulk TCR-beta CDR3 sequencing. To identify alloreactive clones, pre-transplant mixed lymphocyte reaction products were sequenced and then compared with unstimulated pre-transplant donor and recipient T cells. Of the 20 to 30 intestinal transplant recipients enrolled in the cohort, one of whom was a retransplant, 3 patients without pretransplant specimens were excluded. A peak of at least 4% donor T cells among recipient peripheral blood mononuclear cells was the definition used for donor T cell macrochimerism. Samples from three later patients were sequenced in-house on an Illumina MiSeq with MiXCR processing rather than by the commercial service. Study-level results and caveats: In the allografts of patients with donor T cell macrochimerism, GvH to HvG T cell clonal ratios were high. Peak levels of circulating GvH clones were associated with declines in HvG clones early after transplant. Conclusions were limited by the relatively low number and heterogeneity of intestinal transplant patients. GvH clones were detected in recipient bone marrow, and some of these GvH clones were observed earlier in ileal mucosa or blood, consistent with an intestinal mucosal origin.

Concerning this clone itself: There is no known antigen for this receptor. No per-base quality is available; no much larger clone lies one base away.

The intended sense of this specimen's time point label: cells obtained before transplantation from donor or recipient. CD3+CD4+ and CD3+CD8+ populations were FACS-sorted from unstimulated pre-transplant donor and recipient cells taken from spleen or lymph nodes. The library was produced with the immunoSEQ multiplex PCR assay. For most patients, genomic DNA was isolated with the Qiagen DNeasy Blood and Tissue Kit and sent frozen to Adaptive Biotechnologies for TCR sequencing. High-throughput TCR-beta CDR3 sequencing of genomic DNA from most patients was performed by Adaptive Biotechnologies. As for the original processing: TCR sequencing data for approximately 19 patients were retrieved from Adaptive's ImmunoSEQ software; three other patients were processed with MiXCR and VDJtools. To correct CD4 versus CD8 sorting errors, any sequence found in both subsets at a frequency ratio below 5:1 was removed. CDR3 nucleotide sequences shared by donor and recipient were removed because the origin of these sequences could not be assigned. To be classed as alloreactive, a clone needed at least 2-fold expansion over unstimulated cells and a minimum CFSE-low frequency of 0.002% (template counts) or 0.001% (read counts). Clones detected in sequenced pre-transplant spleen, lymph node, or MLR CFSE-low populations of the donor or recipient were defined as mappable. Cumulative frequency of alloreactive clones was calculated as a percentage of all sequences weighted by copy number. TCRdb re-hosts the immuneACCESS table, in-frame sequences only. Its copies lack some clones; in the studies checked, an unresolved V gene accounts for under half of them, and the cause for the rest is not known. The V and J calls and clone size were taken over from that table, and D and trimming were inferred from the DNA. The sample records 100,000 or so clones, about 92% of which are singletons. Roughly 2% of the sample lies in the top ten.

This specimen consisted of unstimulated CD8+ T cells sorted from spleen or lymph node cells, obtained before intestinal transplant. The receptor comes from a human donor who received an intestinal transplant.

The DNA reads as follows: TGTGCCAGCAGTTTCGCCGACAGGGCGGGGACTGAAGCTTTCTTT. It specifies CASSFADRAGTEAFF. The chain was built from TRBV27 and TRBJ1-1; the central 7 bases match TRBD1. The CDR3 holds 15 amino acids from the cysteine to the phenylalanine. The DNA shown is the 45-base CDR3, in frame from base 1. From a lookup of the germline V gene (reference sequence), CDR1 and CDR2 are MNHEY and SMNVEV. The V end gives up 3 bases and the J end 5 bases, leaving 9 bases in the junction not matched to a gene.